Sequencing of this T cell receptor (beta chain) was carried out in a study of OX40 agonist ivuxolimab in advanced cancers. Measured with immunoSEQ multiplex PCR; TCRdb has only the in-frame clones, and not every one. This sample carries tens of thousands of clones, roughly nine tenths of them seen once, and the ten largest clones take 4.8%. Germline loops: CDR1 SEHNR, CDR2 FQNEAQ (reference sequence). The CDR3 runs 16 residues. V lost 5 bases and J 5 bases, leaving 21 bases between the germline ends. The chain links TRBV7-9 to TRBJ1-2; tentatively, D is TRBD1 (5 bases). This sample comprised CD4+ or CD8+ T cells sorted from blood, obtained in a trial of the OX40 agonist ivuxolimab. The sequence was collected from an adult with an advanced solid tumor such as melanoma, head and neck, liver or kidney cancer. The CDR3 DNA reads as TGTGCCAGCAGCCCAGGACAACCGTCGGGGTTTTATGGCTACACCTTC. Amino acid sequence: CASSPGQPSGFYGYTF. Full variable domain (outside the CDR3, taken from reference TRBV7-9 and TRBJ1-2): DTGVSQNPRHKITKRGQNVTFRCDPISEHNRLYWYRQTLGQGPEFLTYFQNEAQLEKSRLLSDRFSAERPKGSFSTLEIQRTEQGDSAMYLCASSPGQPSGFYGYTFGSGTRLTVV.